This TCR beta chain is drawn from a study of T-cell reconstitution after alpha-beta-depleted transplantation in children. There are a few counts of this clonotype. Unique molecular identifiers featured in how the TCRbeta library was prepared. From the PCR reads, TCRdb called clonotypes with MiXCR, one entry per CDR3 protein. The table has 450,000 to 600,000 distinct CDR3 sequences, around 18% seen once. This CDR3 has 15 amino acids. The germline gives CDR1 DFQATT, CDR2 SNEGSKA (reference sequence). Deletions cut 1 base from V and 6 bases from J, with 16 bases between. The chain combines TRBV20-1 with TRBJ1-5; possibly TRBD1 for D (6 bases). Sample: PBMCs from the stem cell graft donor, taken from the stem cell graft. The TCR sequence derives from a human donor who donated a stem cell graft to a child with acute lymphoblastic leukemia. CDR3 loop: CSARVARGGGQPQHF. The CDR3 bases are TGCAGTGCTAGAGTTGCCAGGGGAGGAGGTCAGCCCCAGCATTTT.